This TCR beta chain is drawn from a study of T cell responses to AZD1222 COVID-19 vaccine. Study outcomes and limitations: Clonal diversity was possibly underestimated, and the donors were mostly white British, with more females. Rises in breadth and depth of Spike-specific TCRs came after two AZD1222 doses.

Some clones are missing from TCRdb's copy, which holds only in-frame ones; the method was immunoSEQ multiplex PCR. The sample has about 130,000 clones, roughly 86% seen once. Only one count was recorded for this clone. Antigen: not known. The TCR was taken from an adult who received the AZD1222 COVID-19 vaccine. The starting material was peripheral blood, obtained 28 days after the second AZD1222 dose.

This CDR3 is CAITGTGGAGTEAFF. DNA for the CDR3: TGTGCCATCACCGGGACAGGGGGCGCGGGCACTGAAGCTTTCTTT. V usage is TRBV10-3 and J usage is TRBJ1-1, with 12 bases fitting TRBD1. In germline, CDR1 is ENHRY, CDR2 SYGVKD. The trim removed 7 bases at V and 4 bases at J, leaving 7 bases unmatched. This CDR3 has 15 amino acids.